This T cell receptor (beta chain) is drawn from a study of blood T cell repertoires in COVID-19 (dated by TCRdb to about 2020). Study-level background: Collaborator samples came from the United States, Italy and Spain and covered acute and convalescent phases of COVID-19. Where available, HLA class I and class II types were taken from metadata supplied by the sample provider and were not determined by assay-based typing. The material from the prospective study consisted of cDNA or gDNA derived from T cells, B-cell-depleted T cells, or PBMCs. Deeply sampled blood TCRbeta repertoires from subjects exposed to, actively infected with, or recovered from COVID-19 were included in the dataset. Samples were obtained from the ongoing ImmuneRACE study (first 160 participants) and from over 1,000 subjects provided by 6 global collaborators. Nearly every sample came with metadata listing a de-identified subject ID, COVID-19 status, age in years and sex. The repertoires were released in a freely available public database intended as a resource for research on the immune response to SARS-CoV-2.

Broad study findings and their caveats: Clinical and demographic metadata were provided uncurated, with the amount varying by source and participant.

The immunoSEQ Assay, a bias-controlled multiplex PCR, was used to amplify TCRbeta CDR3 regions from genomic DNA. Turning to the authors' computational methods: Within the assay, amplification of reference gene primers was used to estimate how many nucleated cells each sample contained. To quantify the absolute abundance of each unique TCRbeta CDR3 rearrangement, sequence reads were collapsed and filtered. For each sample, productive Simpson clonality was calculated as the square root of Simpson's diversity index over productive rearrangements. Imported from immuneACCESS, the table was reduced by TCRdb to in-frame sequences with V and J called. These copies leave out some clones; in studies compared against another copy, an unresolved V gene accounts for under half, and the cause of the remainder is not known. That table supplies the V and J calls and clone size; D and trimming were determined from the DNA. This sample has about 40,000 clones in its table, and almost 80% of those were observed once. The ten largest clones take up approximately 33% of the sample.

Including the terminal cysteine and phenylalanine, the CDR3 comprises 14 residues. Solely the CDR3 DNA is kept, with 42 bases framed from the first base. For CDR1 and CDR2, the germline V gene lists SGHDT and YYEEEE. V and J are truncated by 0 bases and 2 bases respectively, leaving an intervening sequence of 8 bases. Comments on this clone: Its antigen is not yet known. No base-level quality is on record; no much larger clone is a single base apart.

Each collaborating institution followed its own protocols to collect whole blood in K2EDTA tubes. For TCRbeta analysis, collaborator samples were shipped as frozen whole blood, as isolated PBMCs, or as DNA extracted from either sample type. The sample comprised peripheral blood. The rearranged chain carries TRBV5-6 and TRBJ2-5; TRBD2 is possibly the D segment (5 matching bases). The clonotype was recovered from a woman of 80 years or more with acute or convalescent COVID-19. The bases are TGTGCCAGCAGCTTGGGAGCGGCACAAGAGACCCAGTACTTC. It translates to CASSLGAAQETQYF.